Listed here is a single TCR beta chain. No antigen is known for it. One base away lies a much larger clone, so this may be a sequencing read error. With 1 base removed from V and 3 bases from J, the gap between germline ends came to 21 bases. The germline gives CDR1 MNHNS, CDR2 SASEGT. This CDR3 is 18 amino acids long. A J-beta primer mix and a sample-barcoded 5' primer were used in a second PCR of roughly 6 to 12 cycles. TCRdb reprocessed the 5' RACE reads via MiXCR and lists one record per CDR3 protein. This repertoire shows some 790,000 distinct CDR3 sequences, more than 25% found once; its top ten account for 17%. This sample was included in a study of blood T cells in healthy people across ages. Overall study results and limits: The study lacked donor CMV status, which possibly confounded expanded clonotype changes.

The V gene is TRBV6-1, the J gene TRBJ1-2; D is unclear. The sequenced material came from blood. This sequence was found in a woman of 80 years or more in good health. As DNA, the CDR3 is TGTGCCAGCAGTGAAGGAGGTTTGAGGAACCGAAAGTACTATGGCTACACCTTC. Residues: CASSEGGLRNRKYYGYTF.